These 7 T cell receptor beta chains were sequenced from one sample in a study of control samples from healthy donors and cancer patients. Assay used: immunoSEQ multiplex PCR; TCRdb lists only in-frame clones, some missing. The data hold 100,000 to 150,000 clones, with about 88% observed a single time. The material sequenced was blood. Source of these receptors: a man aged 50 to 59 in good health.

This rearrangement joins TRBV6-5 to TRBJ2-5; 13 nucleotides match TRBD2. V gave up 6 bases and J gave up 5 bases; unmatched junction bases: 6. Germline V gives CDR1 MNHEY, CDR2 SVGAGI. The CDR3 is made up of 15 amino acids. This chain's CDR3 is CASSQGTSGAETQYF. CDR3 DNA: TGTGCCAGCAGCCAAGGGACTAGCGGGGCTGAGACCCAGTACTTC.

The chain carries TRBV28 and TRBJ1-6, with D uncertain. The CDR3 consists of 15 residues. Between the trimmed V and J ends, which lost 7 bases and 0 bases, there was a span of 10 bases. Germline lookup yields CDR1 MDHEN and CDR2 SYDVKM. The CDR3 DNA sequence: TGTGCCAGCAACCCGGAGAGCTCCTATAATTCACCCCTCCACTTT. Amino acid sequence: CASNPESSYNSPLHF.

The rearrangement joins TRBV7-9 to TRBJ2-2; 7 bases are a match to TRBD2. Germline assignment: CDR1 SEHNR and CDR2 FQNEAQ (reference sequence). J gave up 4 bases and V 5 bases, and 4 bases lay outside the gene matches. The CDR3 has 14 residues. CDR3 sequence: CASSKSGATGELFF. The CDR3 coding sequence is TGTGCCAGCAGCAAGAGCGGGGCCACCGGGGAGCTGTTTTTT.

The rearrangement uses TRBV11-1 and TRBJ2-3; D remains unclear. V shed 6 bases and J shed 2 bases, with 3 bases lying between them. Germline CDR1 and CDR2: SGHAT and FQDESV (reference sequence). CDR3 length: 11 amino acids. CDR3 DNA: TGTGCCAGCAGACACACAGATACGCAGTATTTT. It is translated as CASRHTDTQYF.

This clone occurred once. The chain is built from TRBV6-5 and TRBJ1-2; D might be TRBD1 (5 bases). CDR1 and CDR2 from the germline V gene are MNHEY and SVGAGI. The V end was cut by 7 bases, the J end by 3 bases, with 18 bases between. The CDR3 extends over 15 amino acids. CDR3: CASMAGSSRDYGYTF. CDR3 sequence (DNA): TGTGCCAGCATGGCAGGGTCTAGCCGTGACTATGGCTACACCTTC.

J is TRBJ2-3 and V is TRBV19; D gene unclear. Trimming shortened V by 5 bases and J by 0 bases, and 3 bases separated the two germline ends. Germline values: CDR1 LNHDA, CDR2 SQIVND (reference sequence). The CDR3 extends over 12 amino acids. The CDR3 reads CASSPSTDTQYF. The DNA of the CDR3 is TGTGCCAGTAGTCCTAGCACAGATACGCAGTATTTT.

The chain couples TRBV24-1 to TRBJ2-1; 10 bases agree with TRBD2. The CDR3 spans 15 residues. Trimming cost V 9 bases and J 4 bases; bases outside gene matches: 8. Germline V lookup: CDR1 KGHDR, CDR2 SFDVKD. DNA for the CDR3: TGTGCCACCCAACAGCGGGGGGGATCTTACAATGAGCAGTTCTTC. Protein product: CATQQRGGSYNEQFF.